These T cell receptor beta chains were read from a single sample in a study of regulatory T cells in long-lasting Graves disease. TCRdb itself ran the multiplex PCR reads through MiXCR, one entry per CDR3 protein. This sample has a few hundred thousand distinct CDR3 sequences, with about 23% found just once. The specimen comprised peripheral blood mononuclear cells (PBMCs), sampled when the disease was refractory, from a patient treated with antithyroid drugs. Receptors were obtained from a woman aged 40 to 50 with Graves disease. Both conserved end residues are part of each CDR3. Fields, in order: D gene, V gene, clone size, J gene, CDR3 DNA, CDR3 protein. A D gene is named only where the DNA matches it firmly. Size is omitted from some rows. Given values are once, few, many or a class for expanded clones.

TRBD2	TRBV6-2/TRBV6-3	few	TRBJ2-3	TGTGCCAGCAGTTTCAGCGGACTAGCGGGAGTGACAGATACGCAGTATTTT	CASSFSGLAGVTDTQYF
.	TRBV12-3/TRBV12-4	many	TRBJ2-7	TGTGCCAGCAGTTTTGGCCCCCGATGGCAGTACTTC	CASSFGPRWQYF
TRBD1	TRBV28	many	TRBJ1-5	TGTGCCAGCAGTTTTTGGTACAGGGGCACCGGGAGCAATCAGCCCCAGCATTTT	CASSFWYRGTGSNQPQHF
.	TRBV5-1	many	TRBJ1-1	TGCGCCAGCAGCTCTGTAGACAGTATGAACACTGAAGCTTTCTTT	CASSSVDSMNTEAFF
.	TRBV6-1	many	TRBJ1-1	TGTGCCAGCAGCCCACTGTCAATCGACGGGACTGAAGCTTTCTTT	CASSPLSIDGTEAFF
.	TRBV6-5	many	TRBJ2-7	TGTGCCAGCAGTTACTCGATCCAATACGAGCAGTACTTC	CASSYSIQYEQYF
.	TRBV7-3	many	TRBJ1-1	TGTGCCAGCAGCCTACAGTTCAACACTGAAGCTTTCTTT	CASSLQFNTEAFF
.	TRBV6-2/TRBV6-3	few	TRBJ2-2	TGTGCCAGCAGATACAGCCGAGGGGCAGCGAGCACCGGGGAGCTGTTTTTT	CASRYSRGAASTGELFF
TRBD1	TRBV29-1	many	TRBJ2-7	TGCAGCGTCCTAGACCGGGACAGTTCCTACGAGCAGTACTTC	CSVLDRDSSYEQYF
.	TRBV3-1	.	TRBJ2-7	TGTGCCAGCAGCCAGGCGGGCGAGCAGTACTTC	CASSQAGEQYF
.	TRBV2	.	TRBJ2-1	TGTGCCAGCAGGCAACAGAATGAGCAGTTCTTC	CASRQQNEQFF
.	TRBV11-2	many	TRBJ2-7	TGTGCCAGCAGCTACCCCCTTTCGGGATCCTACGAGCAGTACTTC	CASSYPLSGSYEQYF
.	TRBV5-1	few	TRBJ1-1	TGCGCCAGCAGCTCTCAGAAGAACACTGAAGCTTTCTTT	CASSSQKNTEAFF
.	TRBV10-2	many	TRBJ2-5	TGCGCCAGCAACGCAGGACGGTGGGGACAAGAGACCCAGTACTTC	CASNAGRWGQETQYF
TRBD2	TRBV14	.	TRBJ2-7	TGTGCCAGCAGCCCGAGACTAGCTCAAAGCGAGCAGTACTTC	CASSPRLAQSEQYF
TRBD2	TRBV7-8	few	TRBJ2-3	TGTGCCAGCAGCAACCACGGGACTAGCGGGGAATTT	CASSNHGTSGEF
.	TRBV7-3	.	TRBJ2-5	TGTGCCAGCAGCTTATTGGGTGGGAGTATTGGGGAGACCCAGTACTTC	CASSLLGGSIGETQYF
TRBD1	TRBV6-1	many	TRBJ2-2	TGTGCCAGCAGGATGACCGGGACAGGGCACACCGGGGAGCTGTTTTTT	CASRMTGTGHTGELFF
.	TRBV24-1	.	TRBJ2-4	TGTGCCACCAGTGATGCCTCGATTCAGTACTTC	CATSDASIQYF
TRBD2	TRBV5-1	.	TRBJ2-7	TGCGCCAGCAGCTTGGTACCTAGCGGGAGGGCCAGGATGGCCTACGAGCAGTACTTC	CASSLVPSGRARMAYEQYF
.	TRBV19	few	TRBJ1-4	TGTGCCAGTACCAATGGAGGACGGAAGCAGGGTGAAAAACTGTTTTTT	CASTNGGRKQGEKLFF
TRBD1	TRBV25-1	few	TRBJ1-5	TGTGCCAGCAGTGAAACAGGGGGCGCGAGTTTAATCAATCAGCCCCAGCATTTT	CASSETGGASLINQPQHF
TRBD1	TRBV12-3/TRBV12-4	many	TRBJ2-7	TGTGCCAGCAGTACTCAAACGGGACAGGGAAGAGGCGAGCAGTACTTC	CASSTQTGQGRGEQYF
.	TRBV5-1	few	TRBJ2-5	TGCGCCAGCAGCTTGCGGCACAGGGATCAAGAGACCCAGTACTTC	CASSLRHRDQETQYF
.	TRBV7-2	many	TRBJ1-1	TGTGCCAGCAGCTTAGCCTGGGGCAGGCAGCTCACTGAAGCTTTCTTT	CASSLAWGRQLTEAFF
TRBD2	TRBV11-2	many	TRBJ2-7	TGTGCCAGCAGCGCGACTAGCGGGATCACCTACGAGCAGTACTTC	CASSATSGITYEQYF
TRBD1	TRBV20-1	many	TRBJ1-1	TGCAGTGCTTACAGGGGGAGCACTGAAGCTTTCTTT	CSAYRGSTEAFF
TRBD2	TRBV28	.	TRBJ2-3	TGTGCCAGCAGCTGGACTAGCGGGAACCCTAAGCCGCAGTATTTT	CASSWTSGNPKPQYF
TRBD1	TRBV28	many	TRBJ1-5	TGTGCCAGCAGTTTACTCGGGATTTTCGGGACAGATGATAGCAATCAGCCCCAGCATTTT	CASSLLGIFGTDDSNQPQHF
.	TRBV28	many	TRBJ2-7	TGTGCCAGCAGTTTAGGGGGGTCAGGCTCCTACGAGCAGTACTTC	CASSLGGSGSYEQYF
TRBD2	TRBV7-9	.	TRBJ2-7	TGTGCCAGCAGCTTAGAACTAGCGAGCCACGAGCAGTACTTC	CASSLELASHEQYF
.	TRBV19	.	TRBJ2-2	TGTGCCAGTAGTATTAGGGCCTCTAACGCGAACACCGGGGAGCTGTTTTTT	CASSIRASNANTGELFF
TRBD1	TRBV19	.	TRBJ1-4	TGTGCCAGTACCCTACGGGACAGAACCTATGAAAAACTGTTTTTT	CASTLRDRTYEKLFF
.	TRBV9	.	TRBJ1-1	TGTGCCAGCAGCCCGGTGGACGGGAGAGCTTTCTTT	CASSPVDGRAFF
.	TRBV2	few	TRBJ2-1	TGTGCCAGCAGTTGGGTACTGGCGGACAATGAGCAGTCCTTC	CASSWVLADNEQSF
.	TRBV12-3/TRBV12-4	once	TRBJ2-1	TGTGCCAGCAGTTTGCAAGGGGGAGGGCGCAATGAGCAGTTCTTC	CASSLQGGGRNEQFF
.	TRBV20-1	few	TRBJ1-6	TGCAGTGCCCTTTCGGACGATTCCTCTTATTCACCCCTCCACTTT	CSALSDDSSYSPLHF
TRBD1	TRBV12-3/TRBV12-4	.	TRBJ1-1	TGTGCCAGCAGTCTCGAGACAGGGGGTCGGGCTGAAGCTTTCTTT	CASSLETGGRAEAFF
TRBD2	TRBV27	many	TRBJ2-5	TGTGCCAGCAGTATACTAGCGGGAGGGATCGAGACCCAGTACTTC	CASSILAGGIETQYF
.	TRBV2	many	TRBJ2-7	TGTGCCAGCAGTGCCGGGAGCTACTCCTACGAGCAGTACTTC	CASSAGSYSYEQYF
.	TRBV7-9	.	TRBJ2-7	TGTGCCAGCAGCTTACCAGGGAACGCCTTCTACGAGCAGTACTTC	CASSLPGNAFYEQYF
TRBD2	TRBV27	few	TRBJ2-3	TGTGCCAGCAGTTCCCCCCGGACTAGCGGGAGAGATACGCAGTATTTT	CASSSPRTSGRDTQYF
.	TRBV5-1	few	TRBJ2-7	TGCGCCAGCAGCTTGGACAGGGAAGTGTACGAGCAGTACTTC	CASSLDREVYEQYF
TRBD2	TRBV27	few	TRBJ2-2	TGTGCCAGCAGTCCTAGCGGGAGGAGTACCGGGGAGCTGTTTTTT	CASSPSGRSTGELFF